This is a list of T cell receptor beta chains from one sample in a study of shared clonotypes between healthy human individuals. Libraries were prepared by immunoSEQ multiplex PCR; TCRdb keeps only in-frame clonotypes and omits some of them. Of more than 200,000 clones in the sample, about 69% are singletons; the top ten hold 11%. The specimen was memory CD4+ T cells sorted from blood. All receptors derive from a man aged 25 to 45 in good health. Each CDR3 is given with its conserved first and last residue. The D gene is left open where the match is weak. The size entry is marked missing in some rows and otherwise reads once, few, many or a size class.

>few|14|TRBD1|TRBJ1-2|TRBV30
TGTGCCTGGGACGAAAATGGACAGGGATATGGCTACACCTTC
CAWDENGQGYGYTF
>NA|14|TRBD1|TRBJ1-5|TRBV6-6
TGTGCCAGCCGCCTGGACAGGGTTTACCAGCCCCAGCATTTT
CASRLDRVYQPQHF
>NA|14|NA|TRBJ1-1|TRBV2
TGTGCCAGCAGGGGAGGCAGGGTGAACACTGAAGCTTTCTTT
CASRGGRVNTEAFF
>NA|14|NA|TRBJ2-5|TRBV7-2
TGTGCCAGCAGAAACCAGCAGGGAATAGAGACCCAGTACTTC
CASRNQQGIETQYF
>NA|21|TRBD2|TRBJ2-1|TRBV5-1
TGCGCCAGCAGCTCCAATCCGGGACTAGCGGGAGGGTTAACACTTATCTATGAGCAGTTCTTC
CASSSNPGLAGGLTLIYEQFF
>few|15|NA|TRBJ1-5|TRBV10-3
TGTGCCATCAGTGAGAAGTCAGGGGCCAATCAGCCCCAGCATTTT
CAISEKSGANQPQHF
>NA|15|NA|TRBJ1-2|TRBV28
TGTGCCAGCAGTTTCGCAGGGTCCCAAAACTATGGCTACACCTTC
CASSFAGSQNYGYTF
>few|12|NA|TRBJ1-5|TRBV2
TGTGCCAGCAGTCCCCGGAATCAGCCCCAGCATTTT
CASSPRNQPQHF
>NA|15|TRBD2|TRBJ2-5|TRBV29-1
TGCAGCGTCCTGAAGCGACTAGCGGACCAAGAGACCCAGTACTTC
CSVLKRLADQETQYF
>many|18|NA|TRBJ2-7|TRBV30
TGTGCCTGGAGTTATAAATTAAGGGGGAAACAGCGCCCCTACGAGCAGTACTTC
CAWSYKLRGKQRPYEQYF
>NA|13|NA|TRBJ2-7|TRBV7-2
TGTGCCAGCAGCTTAGTCTCATCCTACGAGCAGTACTTC
CASSLVSSYEQYF
>NA|15|NA|TRBJ1-1|TRBV9
TGTGCCAGCAGCCCCCAACAGGGAGGGAGCACTGAAGCTTTCTTT
CASSPQQGGSTEAFF
>few|13|NA|TRBJ1-1|TRBV11-3
TGTGCCAGCAGCTTTCCCGGGAACACTGAAGCTTTCTTT
CASSFPGNTEAFF
>NA|12|NA|TRBJ2-7|TRBV10-2
TGCGCCAGCCGCGCCGGGAGCAACGAGCAGTACTTC
CASRAGSNEQYF
>NA|15|TRBD1|TRBJ2-7|TRBV7-2
TGTGCCAGCAGCCCCAGACAGGGGGGTATCTACGAGCAGTACTTC
CASSPRQGGIYEQYF
>once|16|TRBD1|TRBJ2-2|TRBV9
TGTGCCAGCAGCGTAGGACAGGGGGCCGGCACCGGGGAGCTGTTTTTT
CASSVGQGAGTGELFF
>once|16|NA|TRBJ2-1|TRBV4-2
TGTGCCAGCAGCCAAGGACTAGGGGCTAGGGACGATGAGCAGTTCTTC
CASSQGLGARDDEQFF
>NA|11|NA|TRBJ2-7|TRBV11-2
TGTGCCAGCAGACAGGGTACCGAGCAGTACTTC
CASRQGTEQYF
>few|16|NA|TRBJ2-7|TRBV4-1
TGCGCCAGCAGCCCAGAAATACAGGGAATGGATTACGAGCAGTACTTC
CASSPEIQGMDYEQYF
>NA|16|NA|TRBJ2-1|TRBV14
TGTGCCAGCAGCAAACCGGGACATCTCTCCGCTAATGAGCAGTTCTTC
CASSKPGHLSANEQFF
>many|14|NA|TRBJ1-2|TRBV28
TGTGCCAGCAGTTTGGGTGGGGGTCGCTATGGCTACACCTTC
CASSLGGGRYGYTF
>many|11|NA|TRBJ2-1|TRBV9
TGTGCCAGCAGCTTCGGACTAGAGCAGTTCTTC
CASSFGLEQFF
>few|15|NA|TRBJ2-2|TRBV5-1
TGCGCCAGCAGCTTGGGACGGGGGCAATCCGGGGAGCTGTTTTTT
CASSLGRGQSGELFF
>NA|14|TRBD1|TRBJ2-3|TRBV6-6
TGTGCCAGCAGCAGGACAGGGGGCACAGATACGCAGTATTTT
CASSRTGGTDTQYF
>NA|13|NA|TRBJ1-1|TRBV2
TGTGCCAGCAGTGGGGGGGCGGGCACTGAAGCTTTCTTT
CASSGGAGTEAFF
>NA|14|NA|TRBJ2-3|TRBV9
TGTGCCAGCAGCGTATCACCGATCACAGATACGCAGTATTTT
CASSVSPITDTQYF
>NA|13|NA|TRBJ1-2|TRBV7-2
TGTGCCAGCAGCGTAACGGGGGTCTATGGCTACACCTTC
CASSVTGVYGYTF
>NA|17|TRBD2|TRBJ2-1|TRBV7-9
TGTGCCAGCAGGAACTCTAAAGGGACTAGCGGAATTAATGAGCAGTTCTTC
CASRNSKGTSGINEQFF
>NA|14|TRBD1|TRBJ1-1|TRBV5-1
TGCGCCAGCAGCTGGGGGGACAGGGAAACTGAAGCTTTCTTT
CASSWGDRETEAFF
>few|13|NA|TRBJ2-7|TRBV29-1
TGCAGCGCCGCCCAACGCGCAGGGTTCGAGCAGTACTTC
CSAAQRAGFEQYF
>NA|17|NA|TRBJ2-1|TRBV21-1
TGTGCCAGCAGCAAAGTTGTCCAGGGGGCCTCCTACAATGAGCAGTTCTTC
CASSKVVQGASYNEQFF
>few|13|NA|TRBJ1-1|TRBV25-1
TGTGCCAGCAAACGTGGGGGTAAAACTGAAGCTTTCTTT
CASKRGGKTEAFF
>medium-sized|13|NA|TRBJ1-2|TRBV5-1
TGCGCCAGCAGCTTTCGGCAGGGCGAGGGCTACACCTTC
CASSFRQGEGYTF
>NA|14|TRBD1|TRBJ1-2|TRBV9
TGTGCCAGCAGCACGGGACAGGGAGGTGGTGGCTACACCTTC
CASSTGQGGGGYTF
>NA|12|NA|TRBJ1-1|TRBV9
TGTGCCAGCAGCGTAACGGGTCCTGAAGCTTTCTTT
CASSVTGPEAFF
>NA|11|NA|TRBJ2-5|TRBV29-1
TGCAGCGTTGACCCGGAAGAGACCCAGTACTTC
CSVDPEETQYF
>NA|11|NA|TRBJ1-1|TRBV28
TGTGCCAGCAGGACAACCTCTGAAGCTTTCTTT
CASRTTSEAFF
>many|14|TRBD1|TRBJ2-7|TRBV27
TGTGCCAGCACCGTGGACAGGGACAGCTACGAGCAGTACTTC
CASTVDRDSYEQYF
>NA|13|NA|TRBJ2-7|TRBV28
TGTGCCAGCGTCACAGGGTTCTATGGCGAGCAGTACTTC
CASVTGFYGEQYF
>few|11|NA|TRBJ1-1|TRBV30
TGTGCCTGGAGTGTGAACACTGAAGCTTTCTTT
CAWSVNTEAFF
>once|17|TRBD1|TRBJ2-2|TRBV9
TGTGCCAGCAGCGTAGGGGGACAGGGTAGATACACCGGGGAGCTGTTTTTT
CASSVGGQGRYTGELFF
>NA|17|NA|TRBJ2-1|TRBV28
TGTGCCAGCAGTCCGCCGGGACCGATGAGCTCCTACAATGAGCAGTTCTTC
CASSPPGPMSSYNEQFF
>NA|15|NA|TRBJ2-1|TRBV18
TGTGCCAGCTCGAACCCGACCGGGGGATACAATGAGCAGTTCTTC
CASSNPTGGYNEQFF
>NA|11|NA|TRBJ2-7|TRBV10-2
TGCGCCAGCAGGTCAAACTACGAGCAGTACTTC
CASRSNYEQYF
>NA|16|TRBD1|TRBJ1-2|TRBV7-9
TGTGCCAGCACTAAATCCAGGGGGTTGCCTAACTATGGCTACACCTTC
CASTKSRGLPNYGYTF
>NA|15|NA|TRBJ1-2|TRBV5-5
TGTGCCAGCAGCCAAAGGGTCCCCTACTATCATGGCTACACCTTC
CASSQRVPYYHGYTF
>NA|16|TRBD2|TRBJ2-1|TRBV6-4
TGTGCCAGCAGTGACTCTGGACTAGCGGGAGGGGTTGAGCAGTTCTTC
CASSDSGLAGGVEQFF
>NA|15|TRBD2|TRBJ2-1|TRBV5-1
TGCGCCAGCAGCTTGTCTAGCGGGGGGTACAATGAGCAGTTCTTC
CASSLSSGGYNEQFF
>NA|13|NA|TRBJ1-3|TRBV6-1
TGTGCCAGCAAGGACAGCTCTGGAAACACCATATATTTT
CASKDSSGNTIYF
>NA|17|TRBD2|TRBJ2-3|TRBV2
TGTGCCAGCAGCACCGGGACTAGCGGGAAAAGAACAGATACGCAGTATTTT
CASSTGTSGKRTDTQYF
>NA|16|TRBD2|TRBJ2-1|TRBV5-5
TGTGCCAGCAGCTTCCGACTAGCAGCCGACTACAATGAGCAGTTCTTC
CASSFRLAADYNEQFF